The rows below give T cell receptor beta chains drawn from one sample of a study of T cells in localized non-small cell lung cancer. Sequencing used immunoSEQ multiplex PCR; TCRdb keeps in-frame clones, though not all of them. The data hold approximately 1,100 clones, with about 40% observed a single time. The specimen was normal lung tissue next to the tumor, collected before any cancer treatment. These receptors originate from a man aged 35 to 69 with stage III lung adenocarcinoma. Both conserved end residues are part of each CDR3. A D gene is named only where the DNA matches it firmly. Not all rows give a size; the values are once, few, many and, for expanded clones, a class.

D gene	V gene	J gene	clone size	CDR3 DNA	CDR3 protein
-	TRBV6-8	TRBJ2-3	-	TGTGCCAGCAGTAGGAGGGGCGGGGGCACAGATACGCAGTATTTT	CASSRRGGGTDTQYF
TRBD2	TRBV4-1	TRBJ2-7	few	TGCGCCAGCAGCGAGGGACTAGGAAGGTACGAGCAGTACTTC	CASSEGLGRYEQYF
-	TRBV15	TRBJ1-5	-	TGTGCCACCAGCAGAGATGCAGGGGTGGTCGATCAGCCCCAGCATTTT	CATSRDAGVVDQPQHF
-	TRBV9	TRBJ2-5	few	TGTGCCAGCAGCCTCCAGGGCCTACAGGGTGGGGAGACCCAGTACTTC	CASSLQGLQGGETQYF
TRBD1	TRBV29-1	TRBJ1-2	-	TGCAGCGTTGTCGGGACAGGGGAGCTCTATGGCTACACCTTC	CSVVGTGELYGYTF
TRBD2	TRBV5-1	TRBJ2-1	-	TGCGCCAGCAGCTTGAGGACTAGCGGGGACAATGAGCAGTTCTTC	CASSLRTSGDNEQFF
-	TRBV9	TRBJ1-4	few	TGTGCCAGCAGCGTAGCCAGTAATGGGGAAAAACTGTTTTTT	CASSVASNGEKLFF
-	TRBV6-8	TRBJ2-3	medium-sized	TGTGCCAGCAGCTCGGCTTTTGATGGGGGAGATACGCAGTATTTT	CASSSAFDGGDTQYF
TRBD1	TRBV4-1	TRBJ1-5	medium-sized	TGCGCCAGCAGCCAAGATGGGCAGGGGGCGAGAGATCTCCAGCATTTT	CASSQDGQGARDLQHF
TRBD1	TRBV11-3	TRBJ1-1	few	TGTGCCAGCAGCACGGGACAGGGGCAATGGGACACTGAAGCTTTCTTT	CASSTGQGQWDTEAFF
-	TRBV19	TRBJ1-1	-	TGTGCCAGTAGTCGAGGGACGGCGAACACTGAAGCTTTCTTT	CASSRGTANTEAFF
-	TRBV15	TRBJ2-7	-	TGTGCCACCAGCAGGCCCCGGGACGGCGAGTACGAGCAGTACTTC	CATSRPRDGEYEQYF
-	TRBV29-1	TRBJ2-2	once	TGCAGCGTCACCAGGGTTGCCGGGGAGCTGTTTTTT	CSVTRVAGELFF
TRBD1	TRBV11-3	TRBJ1-5	medium-sized	TGTGCCAGCAGCTTAGATGCCGGGACAGCATATAGCAATCAGCCCCAGCATTTT	CASSLDAGTAYSNQPQHF
-	TRBV5-1	TRBJ2-2	few	TGCGCCAGCAGCTTCTACGGGGTAGCCGGGGAGCTGTTTTTT	CASSFYGVAGELFF
TRBD1	TRBV11-3	TRBJ2-1	few	TGTGCCAGCAGCCTACAAGGACAGGGTGCGAATGAGCAGTTCTTC	CASSLQGQGANEQFF
-	TRBV30	TRBJ1-3	-	TGTGCCTGGAGTAGCTCTGGAAACACCATATATTTT	CAWSSSGNTIYF
TRBD2	TRBV11-3	TRBJ2-1	medium-sized	TGTGCCAGCAGCTTATTTGAGTTAGCGGGGCGACATGAGCAGTTCTTC	CASSLFELAGRHEQFF
-	TRBV6-7	TRBJ2-5	-	TGTGCCAGCAGGATGTGGGAACAGCAAGAGACCCAGTACTTC	CASRMWEQQETQYF
-	TRBV28	TRBJ1-2	-	TGTGCCAGCAGTTCCGGGGGGGCGTCGAACTATGGCTACACCTTC	CASSSGGASNYGYTF
-	TRBV19	TRBJ2-3	-	TGTGCCAGTAGCCGGGACGGTGGAGGAACAGATACGCAGTATTTT	CASSRDGGGTDTQYF
-	TRBV6-1	TRBJ2-3	-	TGTGCCAGCAGTGAAGTCAGGGGCACAGATACGCAGTATTTT	CASSEVRGTDTQYF
TRBD1	TRBV28	TRBJ1-2	-	TGTGCCAGCAGTTCCTCTTCGACAGGGACAAATGGCTACACCTTC	CASSSSSTGTNGYTF
TRBD2	TRBV9	TRBJ2-2	few	TGTGCCAGCGGAGGCGGGGGTACCGGGGAGCTGTTTTTT	CASGGGGTGELFF
-	TRBV9	TRBJ1-1	-	TGTGCCAGCAGCGCAGGGGCAACTGAAGCTTTCTTT	CASSAGATEAFF
-	TRBV29-1	TRBJ1-1	large	TGCAGCGTTGAAGATCGGGCAGAAGAGAGAGTTGACACTGAAGCTTTCTTT	CSVEDRAEERVDTEAFF
-	TRBV16	TRBJ1-6	-	TGTGCCAGCAACCAGGGACCCCTTTATTCACCCCTCCACTTT	CASNQGPLYSPLHF
-	TRBV6-8	TRBJ2-5	-	TGTGCCAGCAGCCCGGGGAGCCAAGAGACCCAGTACTTC	CASSPGSQETQYF
-	TRBV19	TRBJ1-5	once	TGTGCCAGTAGTATGTCCGGGACCCCACATCAGCCCCAGCATTTT	CASSMSGTPHQPQHF
-	TRBV7-2	TRBJ2-7	few	TGTGCCAGCAGCTCCCAGGTTACGTCCTACGAGCAGTACTTC	CASSSQVTSYEQYF
-	TRBV9	TRBJ1-4	few	TGTGCCAGCAACCCAGGGGCGGAGGAAAAACTGTTTTTT	CASNPGAEEKLFF
-	TRBV9	TRBJ2-2	-	TGTGCCAGCAGCGTAGTGGGTACTAAGCACACCGGGGAGCTGTTTTTT	CASSVVGTKHTGELFF
-	TRBV19	TRBJ2-1	-	TGTGCCAGTAGTATAAGGGGGGATGTGTCCTACAATGAGCAGTTCTTC	CASSIRGDVSYNEQFF
-	TRBV15	TRBJ2-6	-	TGTGCCACCAGCAGAGCAGAAGCTGGGGCCAACGTCCTGACTTTC	CATSRAEAGANVLTF
-	TRBV18	TRBJ1-6	-	TGTGCCAGCTCACGGGATGTGCTCAATTCACCCCTCCACTTT	CASSRDVLNSPLHF
-	TRBV9	TRBJ1-6	few	TGTGCCAGCAGCTCCGTCGGGGCAGCTAATAATTCACCCCTCCACTTT	CASSSVGAANNSPLHF
-	TRBV28	TRBJ1-6	-	TGTGCCAGCAGTTTAGGGGGCGGGCGGGATAATTCACCCCTCCACTTT	CASSLGGGRDNSPLHF
TRBD1	TRBV11-3	TRBJ1-6	large	TGTGCCAGCAGCTTGACAGGGGATAATTCACCCCTCCACTTT	CASSLTGDNSPLHF
-	TRBV29-1	TRBJ1-3	few	TGCAGCGTTGTGGGCGACGGCGGGGACACCATATATTTT	CSVVGDGGDTIYF
TRBD1	TRBV6-8	TRBJ1-1	-	TGTGCCAGCAGTTACTCGCGACAGGGTGAAGCTTTCTTT	CASSYSRQGEAFF
TRBD1	TRBV28	TRBJ1-2	-	TGTGCCAGCAGTTTCCCGGGACAGGGAGGGGGCTACACCTTC	CASSFPGQGGGYTF
-	TRBV11-3	TRBJ1-4	few	TGTGCCAGCAGCAGACAGGCAACTAATGAAAAACTGTTTTTT	CASSRQATNEKLFF